This note documents a single T cell receptor beta chain sequence. As yet, its antigen is unknown. PCR involved 60 Vbeta and 13 Jbeta primers. This table comes from immunoSEQ multiplex PCR, and its TCRdb copy is limited to in-frame clones, with some not included. Here the sample spans under 200,000 clones, roughly 74% being singletons. Germline trimming cut 5 bases from V and 3 bases from J; bases unmatched to any gene: 0. Germline-derived CDR1 and CDR2 are MNHNY and SVGAGI (reference sequence). This CDR3 comprises 12 residues. The data are from a study of cytomegalovirus exposure and HLA in healthy donors. About the study: Earlier findings included 90 million to 120 million unique TCR beta sequences obtained from 150 million to 200 million T cells.

Study results and caveats: When a later analysis compared HLA-associated TCR beta chains with equally common others, the HLA-associated chains turned out to be more clonally expanded and to have lower generation probabilities. Versus the approximately 670-donor mean, an Asian-associated ancestry cluster reportedly showed fewer N-insertions in a later analysis.

J is TRBJ2-7 and V is TRBV6-6; TRBD2 agrees at 8 bases. The sample consisted of PBMCs. The receptor's source is a woman under 40 in good health and CMV-seropositive. The CDR3 region has the DNA TGTGCCAGCAGTAGCGGGAGCTACGAGCAGTACTTC. Protein: CASSSGSYEQYF.